This T cell receptor (beta chain) appears in the sequencing data of a study of T cells after yellow fever vaccination. General study points: Though it reached lower strength, the secondary response hit its peak faster, day 5 versus 15. Repertoires obtained by FACS sorting could include abundant clonotypes that entered as contaminants from the bulk population. The booster response re-showed most primary clones: about 96% CD4, around 87% CD8.

The CDR3 spans 14 residues. Trimming took 1 base from V and 4 from J, leaving 10 bases between them. Germline values: CDR1 LNHNV, CDR2 YYDKDF (reference sequence). This clonotype was seen more than once but under ten times. Its antigen is as yet unknown. TCR cDNA, made by 5'RACE template switching, carried an added universal primer site and UMIs. TCRdb redid the calling of the 5' RACE reads with MiXCR, one entry per CDR3 protein. The sample records 600,000 to 750,000 distinct CDR3 sequences, 9% to 15% being singletons. The sequencing used PBMCs, collected on the day of the yellow fever booster vaccination. V usage is TRBV15 and J usage is TRBJ1-1; tentative D call: TRBD1 (5 bases). The sequence derives from a man in his thirties or forties who received the YFV17D yellow fever vaccine. CDR3 DNA sequence: TGTGCCACCAGCAGAGTACCCGGGGGCACTGAAGCTTTCTTT. Translated: CATSRVPGGTEAFF.